The 28 T cell receptor beta chains reported below all come from one sample, sequenced in a study of shared clonotypes between healthy human individuals. The method was immunoSEQ multiplex PCR; TCRdb's version includes in-frame clones alone and lacks a portion of them. Of roughly 720,000 clones listed, 90% are singletons. The sequencing sample was made of memory CD8+ T cells from PBMCs. The subset denotes: CD45RO+ cells pooled with CCR7-negative TemRA cells. The receptors shown here come from a man between 18 and 29 years old in good health. Some clones in this sample may be carry-over from other donors' samples.

The chain employs TRBV7-2 and TRBJ2-5; possibly TRBD1 or TRBD2 for D (5 bases each). V lost 3 bases, J lost 4 bases, and 18 bases lay in between. Germline values: CDR1 SGHTA, CDR2 FQGNSA. The CDR3 spans 16 residues. The chain's CDR3 is CASSFTGGFDSETQYF. CDR3 in DNA: TGTGCCAGCAGCTTTACAGGAGGTTTTGACTCAGAGACCCAGTACTTC.

Details on this clone: One end of the junction fails to match germline, which may point to a read error. The chain is built from TRBV4-2 and TRBJ1-2, with TRBD1 matching 7 bases. Germline V gene data show CDR1 as LGHNA and CDR2 as YNFKEQ. The CDR3 covers 15 residues. CDR3 loop: CASSQVARGTNGYTF. The CDR3, as DNA: TGTGCCAGCAGCCAAGTTGCCAGGGGGACTAATGGGTACACCTTC.

V usage is TRBV28 and J usage is TRBJ1-1, with 8 positions matching TRBD1. This CDR3 is built from 16 residues. Germline V lookup: CDR1 MDHEN, CDR2 SYDVKM. After removal of 6 bases from V and 5 bases from J, the junction contained 14 bases not matched to a gene. The CDR3 bases are TGTGCCAGCAGCTTGGTGGCCAGGGGGCGTTTTACTGAAGCTTTCTTT. Translated: CASSLVARGRFTEAFF.

The genes are TRBV9 and TRBJ1-2; TRBD1 aligns across 8 bases. CDR1 and CDR2 from the germline V gene are SGDLS and YYNGEE. V lost 1 base to trimming and J lost 7 bases; unmatched junction nucleotides: 9. The CDR3 has 15 residues. CDR3 in amino acids: CASSVTGQEIGGYTF. CDR3 DNA sequence: TGTGCCAGCAGCGTAACGGGACAGGAGATAGGTGGCTACACCTTC.

This clone is a singleton in its sample. This chain joins TRBV7-2 and TRBJ2-3; D possibly corresponds to TRBD2 (6 bases). The V gene lost 1 base and the J gene lost 10 bases, with 27 bases spanning the gap. The germline V gene has CDR1 SGHTA and CDR2 FQGNSA. CDR3 length equals 18 residues. CDR3 DNA: TGTGCCAGCAGCTTAGGAGTTTGGGGACTGGCAGATAGTGATGCGCAGTATTTT. It yields the protein CASSLGVWGLADSDAQYF. The complete variable domain, with remaining parts taken from reference TRBV7-2 and TRBJ2-3, reads GAGVSQSPSNKVTEKGKDVELRCDPISGHTALYWYRQSLGQGLEFLIYFQGNSAPDKSGLPSDRFSAERTGGSVSTLTIQRTQQEDSAVYLCASSLGVWGLADSDAQYFGPGTRLTVL.

A single count supports this clone. The chain couples TRBV7-9 to TRBJ2-1, with D perhaps TRBD1 (5 bases). The CDR3 runs 14 residues. Germline V lookup: CDR1 SEHNR, CDR2 FQNEAQ (reference sequence). V shed 5 bases and J shed 3 bases, with 11 bases lying between them. The CDR3 nucleotides are TGTGCCAGCAGCATCTCAGGGATCTACAATGAGCAGTTCTTC. Translated, it gives CASSISGIYNEQFF.

The chain carries TRBV7-9 and TRBJ2-7; a weak D match, TRBD1 (5 bases). The germline V and J ends were trimmed by 5 bases and 0 bases, with 14 bases remaining between them. The germline V gene encodes CDR1 SEHNR and CDR2 FQNEAQ (reference sequence). This CDR3 is built from 15 residues. The DNA for the CDR3 is TGTGCCAGCAGCGGGGCCGGCGGTAGCTCCTACGAGCAGTACTTC. This codes for CASSGAGGSSYEQYF. The full variable domain, in which reference TRBV7-9 and TRBJ2-7 provide the parts outside the CDR3, is DTGVSQNPRHKITKRGQNVTFRCDPISEHNRLYWYRQTLGQGPEFLTYFQNEAQLEKSRLLSDRFSAERPKGSFSTLEIQRTEQGDSAMYLCASSGAGGSSYEQYFGPGTRLTVT.

V gene TRBV7-9 combines with J gene TRBJ2-7; D remains ambiguous. V lost 5 bases to trimming and J lost 2 bases, with 16 bases between them. CDR1 is SEHNR and CDR2 is FQNEAQ in the germline V gene (reference sequence). The CDR3 runs to 15 residues. The CDR3 is CASSDGGAATYEQYF. DNA of the CDR3: TGTGCCAGCAGCGACGGCGGAGCAGCAACCTACGAGCAGTACTTC.

The genes are TRBV13 and TRBJ2-1, with TRBD2 identical over 8 bases. Germline-derived CDR1 and CDR2 are PRHDT and FYEKMQ (reference sequence). V lost 5 bases, J lost 7 bases, and 10 bases stayed unmatched. The CDR3 length is 15 residues. CDR3 in DNA: TGTGCCAGCAGCCAAAGCGGGAGAGGGGTAAATGAGCAGTTCTTC. This encodes CASSQSGRGVNEQFF.

This sequence joins TRBV4-3 and TRBJ1-5; tentatively, D is TRBD1 (5 bases). V was cut by 0 bases and J by 2 bases, with 14 bases left in between. The CDR3 has 17 residues. Germline V CDR1 and CDR2: LGHNA, YSLEER. CDR3 coding DNA: TGCGCCAGCAGCCAAGAAGGGTGGGGCTCGGGCAATCAGCCCCAGCATTTT. This translates into CASSQEGWGSGNQPQHF.

Here the CDR3 reads CASSILFSQETQYF. CDR3 DNA sequence: TGTGCCAGCAGCATCTTGTTTAGTCAAGAGACCCAGTACTTC. This rearrangement joins TRBV28 to TRBJ2-5; no firm D call. The V gene lost 6 bases and the J gene lost 2 bases, with 13 bases spanning the gap. This CDR3 contains 14 residues. CDR1 MDHEN and CDR2 SYDVKM come from the germline V gene.

V gene TRBV7-2 combines with J gene TRBJ2-7, with D maybe TRBD2 (5 bases). V lost 1 base and J 3 bases, leaving 10 bases between the germline ends. The CDR3 spans 14 residues. Germline V CDR1 and CDR2: SGHTA, FQGNSA. The CDR3 region is CASSLVGAGYEQYF. Here the CDR3 DNA reads TGTGCCAGCAGCTTAGTGGGTGCGGGCTACGAGCAGTACTTC. Combining the CDR3 with reference TRBV7-2 and TRBJ2-7 gives the whole variable domain GAGVSQSPSNKVTEKGKDVELRCDPISGHTALYWYRQSLGQGLEFLIYFQGNSAPDKSGLPSDRFSAERTGGSVSTLTIQRTQQEDSAVYLCASSLVGAGYEQYFGPGTRLTVT.

This clone was recorded a few times. The rearrangement uses TRBV27 and TRBJ2-2, with a possible D match to TRBD2 (5 bases). Germline CDR1 MNHEY, CDR2 SMNVEV (reference sequence). This CDR3 has 13 amino acids. Between the trimmed V and J ends, which lost 6 bases and 7 bases, there was a span of 12 bases. The CDR3 DNA is TGTGCCAGCAGCCTTTGGGAGTTCGGGGAGCTGTTTTTT. Protein: CASSLWEFGELFF.

The J gene is TRBJ2-7, the V gene TRBV27, with 7 nucleotides matching TRBD2. V shed 5 bases, J shed 9 bases, and the junction held 22 bases outside the gene matches. The CDR3 extends over 17 amino acids. Germline V gives CDR1 MNHEY, CDR2 SMNVEV (reference sequence). CDR3 sequence: CASSPIIASGTRLGQYF. In DNA, the CDR3 is TGTGCCAGCAGTCCTATTATAGCCAGCGGGACCCGTCTGGGGCAGTACTTC.

This clone was counted only a few times. The chain uses TRBV13 and TRBJ1-5; no firm D call. CDR3 length: 12 residues. Germline values: CDR1 PRHDT, CDR2 FYEKMQ (reference sequence). Trimming removed 3 bases from V and 3 bases from J, with 3 bases in between. The CDR3 DNA reads as TGTGCCAGCAGCTTGCACAATCAGCCCCAGCATTTT. This encodes CASSLHNQPQHF.

The chain is built from TRBV19 and TRBJ2-5, with D unclear. The CDR3 is 15 amino acids. Trimming cost V 7 bases and J 2 bases, with 17 bases left between them. Germline CDR1 reads LNHDA; CDR2 reads SQIVND (reference sequence). The CDR3 loop is CASTPRASGQETQYF. The CDR3 nucleotides read TGTGCCAGTACCCCTCGGGCCTCCGGGCAAGAGACCCAGTACTTC.

V is TRBV2 and J is TRBJ2-3, with D maybe TRBD2 (5 bases). CDR3 length: 15 amino acids. The germline V and J ends were trimmed by 5 bases and 4 bases, with 16 bases remaining between them. In germline, CDR1 is SNHLY, CDR2 FYNNEI. Written as DNA, the CDR3 is TGTGCCAGCAGTACCGGACTGTCCCCCCCAGATACGCAGTATTTT. This translates into CASSTGLSPPDTQYF.

This chain connects TRBV11-3 to TRBJ2-2, with 7 bases fitting TRBD1. This CDR3 spans 16 amino acids. Germline V gene sequence: CDR1 SGHNT, CDR2 YENEEA. The trim removed 5 bases at V and 0 bases at J, leaving 6 bases unmatched. The CDR3 DNA reads as TGTGCCAGCAGCCGGAGACAGGGTACGAACACCGGGGAGCTGTTTTTT. Translating it yields CASSRRQGTNTGELFF. The full variable domain, completed using reference TRBV11-3 and TRBJ2-2, is EAGVVQSPRYKIIEKKQPVAFWCNPISGHNTLYWYLQNLGQGPELLIRYENEEAVDDSQLPKDRFSAERLKGVDSTLKIQPAELGDSAVYLCASSRRQGTNTGELFFGEGSRLTVL.

The chain uses TRBV11-2 and TRBJ2-7, with TRBD1 as a possible D gene (6 bases). CDR1 is SGHAT, CDR2 FQNNGV, per germline. V was shortened by 1 base and J by 7 bases, with 23 bases between the two germline ends. CDR3 length equals 17 residues. The CDR3 coding sequence is TGTGCCAGCAGCTTAGTGGGGGCCGTGGTAACCCCGACGGAGCAGTACTTC. This encodes CASSLVGAVVTPTEQYF.

This chain uses TRBV7-6 with TRBJ1-3; D is undetermined. This CDR3 comprises 13 residues. V was trimmed by 7 bases and J by 3 bases, leaving 10 bases between them. Germline V gives CDR1 SGHVS, CDR2 FNYEAQ. CDR3 coding DNA: TGTGCCAGCACCTCCGGCGATGGAAACACCATATATTTT. It encodes CASTSGDGNTIYF. The full variable domain, completed using reference TRBV7-6 and TRBJ1-3, is GAGVSQSPRYKVTKRGQDVALRCDPISGHVSLYWYRQALGQGPEFLTYFNYEAQQDKSGLPNDRFSAERPEGSISTLTIQRTEQRDSAMYRCASTSGDGNTIYFGEGSWLTVV.

This chain links TRBV27 with TRBJ2-7; 7 bases line up with TRBD2. The CDR3 runs to 13 residues. J was trimmed by 5 bases and V by 6 bases; bases with no gene match: 7. The germline V gene has CDR1 MNHEY and CDR2 SMNVEV (reference sequence). CDR3 coding DNA: TGTGCCAGCAGATCCAGCGGGGTGGACGAGCAGTACTTC. This codes for CASRSSGVDEQYF.

This clone was observed a single time. This chain links TRBV7-6 with TRBJ2-2; D remains ambiguous. The germline V and J ends were trimmed by 2 bases and 7 bases, with 8 bases remaining between them. This CDR3 region has 13 residues. Germline V gene lookup returns CDR1 SGHVS and CDR2 FNYEAQ. This chain's CDR3 is CASSLISDGELFF. The CDR3 nucleotides read TGTGCCAGCAGCTTAATCTCTGACGGGGAGCTGTTTTTT. The entire variable domain, with the rest obtained from reference TRBV7-6 and TRBJ2-2, is as follows: GAGVSQSPRYKVTKRGQDVALRCDPISGHVSLYWYRQALGQGPEFLTYFNYEAQQDKSGLPNDRFSAERPEGSISTLTIQRTEQRDSAMYRCASSLISDGELFFGEGSRLTVL.

The chain has TRBV9 and TRBJ1-1, with 9 bases lining up with TRBD1. CDR3 length equals 14 residues. Trimming took 3 bases from V and 2 from J; bases not matched to a gene: 2. CDR1 is SGDLS and CDR2 is YYNGEE in the germline V gene. CDR3 in DNA: TGTGCCAGCAGCGGGACAGGGGTAAACACTGAAGCTTTCTTT. Protein product: CASSGTGVNTEAFF. The full variable domain, in which reference TRBV9 and TRBJ1-1 provide the parts outside the CDR3, is DSGVTQTPKHLITATGQRVTLRCSPRSGDLSVYWYQQSLDQGLQFLIQYYNGEERAKGNILERFSAQQFPDLHSELNLSSLELGDSALYFCASSGTGVNTEAFFGQGTRLTVV.

The gene calls are TRBV9 and TRBJ1-1; D is perhaps TRBD1 (5 bases). V gave up 1 base and J gave up 0 bases, with 13 bases separating them. CDR1 is SGDLS and CDR2 is YYNGEE in the germline V gene. This CDR3 comprises 16 residues. In DNA form, the CDR3 reads TGTGCCAGCAGCGTATTGGTGGGGCGGATGAACACTGAAGCTTTCTTT. It yields the protein CASSVLVGRMNTEAFF.

This clone has just one count. The rearrangement links TRBV27 to TRBJ2-7; no clear D gene. The CDR3 sequence is 14 residues long. Trimming pared 3 bases from V and 7 bases from J, leaving 16 bases between. CDR1 is MNHEY and CDR2 is SMNVEV in the germline V gene (reference sequence). The CDR3 DNA sequence: TGTGCCAGCAGTTTGCGGTTCCAACTTTGGGAGCAGTACTTC. Residues: CASSLRFQLWEQYF.

The chain couples TRBV11-2 to TRBJ2-5; D unclear. This CDR3 spans 14 amino acids. The V end was cut by 0 bases, the J end by 5 bases, with 10 bases between. Germline CDR1 and CDR2: SGHAT and FQNNGV. CDR3 sequence reads: CASSLDLLGETQYF. The CDR3 coding sequence is TGTGCCAGCAGCTTAGATCTCCTCGGGGAGACCCAGTACTTC.

The chain recombines TRBV28 with TRBJ2-7; 7 positions match TRBD1. The CDR3 spans 18 residues. The junction had 21 bases not matched to a gene; V was cut back by 6 bases and J by 4 bases. From germline, CDR1 is MDHEN and CDR2 SYDVKM. The CDR3 bases are TGTGCCAGCAGCCCCTTGGTGAGGGGGCGACATGGGGCTTACGAGCAGTACTTC. Translated, it gives CASSPLVRGRHGAYEQYF.

The rearrangement links TRBV29-1 to TRBJ2-1, with a tentative D call TRBD2 (6 bases). The CDR3 has 12 amino acids. The ends were cut back, 6 bases at V and 4 bases at J, with 10 bases in the middle. CDR1 SQVTM and CDR2 ANQGSEA come from the germline V gene. In DNA form, the CDR3 reads TGCAGCGTCCGGGACTTTTACAATGAGCAGTTCTTC. This sequence encodes CSVRDFYNEQFF.